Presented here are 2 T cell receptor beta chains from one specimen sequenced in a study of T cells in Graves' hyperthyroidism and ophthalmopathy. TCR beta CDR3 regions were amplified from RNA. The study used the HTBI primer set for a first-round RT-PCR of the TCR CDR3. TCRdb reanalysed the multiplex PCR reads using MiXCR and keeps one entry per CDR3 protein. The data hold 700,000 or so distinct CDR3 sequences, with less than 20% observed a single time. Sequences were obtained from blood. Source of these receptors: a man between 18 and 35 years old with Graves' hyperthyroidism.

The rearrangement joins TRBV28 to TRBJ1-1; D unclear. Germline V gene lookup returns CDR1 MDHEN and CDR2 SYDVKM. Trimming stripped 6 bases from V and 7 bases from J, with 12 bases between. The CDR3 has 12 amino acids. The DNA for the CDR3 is TGTGCCAGCAGGACTAACGTAGGTGAAGCTTTCTTT. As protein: CASRTNVGEAFF.

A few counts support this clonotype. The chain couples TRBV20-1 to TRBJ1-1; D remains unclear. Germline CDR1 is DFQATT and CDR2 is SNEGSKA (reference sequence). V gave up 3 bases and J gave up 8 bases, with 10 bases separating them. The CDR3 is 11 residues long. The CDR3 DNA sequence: TGCAGTGCTAGTACGGCAGAAGAAGCTTTCTTT. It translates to CSASTAEEAFF.